This TCR beta chain was identified during a study of cytomegalovirus exposure and HLA in healthy donors. Study-level results: The study found most TCR sequences rare, yet found some public TCRs in many donors. The authors judged a highly shared variant cluster likely a sequencing artifact.

With regard to this clone: The antigen remains undetermined.

Those who donated were healthy bone marrow donors. The PCR employed 60 Vbeta primers together with 13 Jbeta primers. Produced via immunoSEQ multiplex PCR; TCRdb's table is partial and in-frame only. The sample lists 110,000 to 150,000 clones; about 72% were seen once. V lost 6 bases, J lost 7 bases, and 16 bases lay in between. Germline assignment: CDR1 SQVTM and CDR2 ANQGSEA. This CDR3 region has 12 residues. The sequence was collected from a man aged 35-49 years in good health and CMV-seronegative. Material: PBMCs. The chain is built from TRBV29-1 and TRBJ2-7; possibly TRBD1 for D (8 bases). CDR3 in DNA: TGCAGCGTACCCGACAGGGGAGGGGAGCAGTACTTC. As protein: CSVPDRGGEQYF.